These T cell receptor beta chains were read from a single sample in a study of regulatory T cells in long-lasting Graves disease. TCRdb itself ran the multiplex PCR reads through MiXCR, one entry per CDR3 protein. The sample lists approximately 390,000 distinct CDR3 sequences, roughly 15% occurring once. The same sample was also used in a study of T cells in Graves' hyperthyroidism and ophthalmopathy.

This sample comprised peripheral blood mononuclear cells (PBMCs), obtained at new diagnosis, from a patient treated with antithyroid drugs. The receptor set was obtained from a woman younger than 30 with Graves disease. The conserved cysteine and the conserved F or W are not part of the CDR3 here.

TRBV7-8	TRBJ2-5	ASSPEVGQVVSETQY
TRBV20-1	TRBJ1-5	SANQGSNQPQH
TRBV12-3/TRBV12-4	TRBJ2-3	ASSAWGTDTQY
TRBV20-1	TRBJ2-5	SARTGQETQY
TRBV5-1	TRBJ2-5	ASSWDRAQETQY
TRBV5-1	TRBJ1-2	ASSAPGRYGYT
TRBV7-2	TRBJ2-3	ASRGGSHTQY
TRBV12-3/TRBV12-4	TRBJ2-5	ASSLAGHQETQY
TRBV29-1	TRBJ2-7	SALRTASYEQY
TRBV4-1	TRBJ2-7	ASSGIQGFYEQY
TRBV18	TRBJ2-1	ASSPSGTLYNEQF